The 27 T cell receptor beta chains below come from one sample, sequenced in a study of blood T cell repertoires in COVID-19. Repertoires were generated with immunoSEQ multiplex PCR, while TCRdb's copy carries only in-frame clones and drops some. The data show about 77,000 clones, more than 60% seen once. Specimen: peripheral blood. The receptors shown here come from a man between 60 and 75 years old with acute or convalescent COVID-19.

The chain recombines TRBV7-2 with TRBJ2-5; 13 nucleotides agree with TRBD2. CDR1 and CDR2 (germline): SGHTA, FQGNSA. V dropped 5 bases and J dropped 4; count of bases not matched to a gene: 7. This CDR3 contains 16 residues. CDR3: CASSIAGTSGVETQYF. The DNA of the CDR3 is TGTGCCAGCAGCATTGCGGGGACTAGCGGGGTAGAGACCCAGTACTTC.

The chain couples TRBV12-3 or TRBV12-4 to TRBJ2-2; D unclear. V was cut by 6 bases and J by 5 bases, with 10 bases left in between. This CDR3 comprises 13 residues. CDR3 DNA: TGTGCCAGCAGAATTACAGAGACCGGGGAGCTGTTTTTT. Its translation is CASRITETGELFF.

This clone was observed once. The V gene is TRBV7-9, the J gene TRBJ2-1; 7 bases agree with TRBD2. The trim removed 4 bases at V and 5 bases at J, leaving 11 bases unmatched. CDR3 size: 16 residues. Germline values: CDR1 SEHNR, CDR2 FQNEAQ (reference sequence). The CDR3 nucleotides read TGTGCCAGCAGCTACACGCGGACTAGACAAAACAATGAGCAGTTCTTC. It is translated as CASSYTRTRQNNEQFF.

This clone was detected only once. V usage is TRBV4-1 and J usage is TRBJ2-1; 13 positions agree with TRBD2. The CDR3 extends over 16 amino acids. The germline CDR1 and CDR2 sequences are MGHRA and YSYEKL. V dropped 4 bases and J dropped 8; count of bases not matched to a gene: 8. CDR3 region: CASSPGTSGISHEQFF. CDR3 in DNA: TGCGCCAGCAGCCCAGGGACTAGCGGGATATCCCATGAGCAGTTCTTC.

Of note for this clone: The sample has other DNA sequences that encode this CDR3 too. The chain is built from TRBV4-2 and TRBJ2-1; 13 bases align to TRBD2. Per germline, CDR1 LGHNA and CDR2 YNFKEQ. V was pared by 1 base and J by 3 bases, with 0 bases of the junction left unmatched. The CDR3 extends over 16 amino acids. The CDR3 nucleotides read TGTGCCAGCAGCCAAGGACTAGCGGGAGGCTACAATGAGCAGTTCTTC. Its translation: CASSQGLAGGYNEQFF.

This clone was observed once. The gene calls are TRBV6-1 and TRBJ1-2; no clear D. The V and J ends lost 2 bases and 2 bases respectively, with 15 bases between them. There are 16 residues in the CDR3. Germline assignment: CDR1 MNHNS and CDR2 SASEGT. In nucleotides, the CDR3 is TGTGCCAGCAGTGAATGGGTACGGAGTGCCAACTATGGCTACACCTTC. As protein: CASSEWVRSANYGYTF.

This chain uses TRBV9 with TRBJ2-7; possibly TRBD1 for D (6 bases). This CDR3 contains 14 residues. Germline values: CDR1 SGDLS, CDR2 YYNGEE. Between the trimmed V and J ends, which lost 3 bases and 5 bases, there was a span of 15 bases. The CDR3 DNA follows: TGTGCCAGCAGCGCCCGGGACACCGCGGACGAGCAGTACTTC. It specifies CASSARDTADEQYF.

As for this clone: The sample carries other DNA sequences with the same CDR3. The CDR3 DNA is TGTGCCAGCAGGATGACTAGCGGGAGTTCTGGGGAGCTGTTTTTT. Its protein product is CASRMTSGSSGELFF. The rearrangement links TRBV6-4 to TRBJ2-2, with 12 bases that match TRBD2. CDR1 is MRHNA and CDR2 is SNTAGT in the germline V gene. There are 15 residues in the CDR3. With V trimmed by 6 bases and J by 8 bases, 7 bases remained unmatched.

This clone was observed a few times. The rearrangement joins TRBV19 to TRBJ2-4, with 9 positions matching TRBD1. This CDR3 has 16 amino acids. The germline V gene has CDR1 LNHDA and CDR2 SQIVND (reference sequence). Germline trimming cut 11 bases from V and 0 bases from J; bases unmatched to any gene: 11. CDR3 sequence: CASDLGTGRAKNIQYF. DNA for the CDR3: TGTGCCTCCGATCTTGGGACAGGGAGAGCCAAAAACATTCAGTACTTC.

The genes are TRBV19 and TRBJ1-6; unclear D gene. V lost 7 bases, J lost 9 bases, and 13 bases lay in between. This CDR3 is 13 amino acids long. The germline V gene encodes CDR1 LNHDA and CDR2 SQIVND (reference sequence). The CDR3 nucleotides are TGTGCCAGTACGGCGGACCGGGGTTCACCCCTCCACTTT. Amino acid sequence: CASTADRGSPLHF. The variable domain in full, completed from reference TRBV19 and TRBJ1-6, reads DGGITQSPKYLFRKEGQNVTLSCEQNLNHDAMYWYRQDPGQGLRLIYYSQIVNDFQKGDIAEGYSVSREKKESFPLTVTSAQKNPTAFYLCASTADRGSPLHFGNGTRLTVT.

This clone was found a few times. The V gene is TRBV7-8, the J gene TRBJ1-3; D is perhaps TRBD1 (5 bases). The V gene's germline CDR1 is SGHVS and CDR2 FQNEAQ. The CDR3 is 13 amino acids. V was shortened by 1 base and J by 4 bases, with 5 bases between the two germline ends. The DNA for the CDR3 is TGTGCCAGCAGCTTAGGACAGGGAAACACCATATATTTT. As protein: CASSLGQGNTIYF.

The genes are TRBV18 and TRBJ1-2; 8 bases are shared with TRBD1. V was pared by 3 bases and J by 9 bases, with 9 bases of the junction left unmatched. The CDR3 totals 14 residues. Germline CDR1 and CDR2: KGHSH and LQKENI. Here the CDR3 reads CASSPFERTGSYTF. As DNA, the CDR3 is TGTGCCAGCTCACCGTTCGAGAGGACAGGGAGCTACACCTTC.

The chain carries TRBV5-1 and TRBJ2-7; perhaps TRBD2 as D (5 bases). This CDR3 has 11 residues. V was trimmed by 6 bases and J by 4 bases, leaving 8 bases between them. CDR1 and CDR2 (germline): SGHRS, YFSETQ. CDR3 in amino acids: CASTRGYEQYF. In DNA, the CDR3 is TGCGCCAGCACACGGGGATACGAGCAGTACTTC. The full variable domain, completed using reference TRBV5-1 and TRBJ2-7, is KAGVTQTPRYLIKTRGQQVTLSCSPISGHRSVSWYQQTPGQGLQFLFEYFSETQRNKGNFPGRFSGRQFSNSRSEMNVSTLELGDSALYLCASTRGYEQYFGPGTRLTVT.

The chain couples TRBV6-1 to TRBJ2-3; 7 bases are shared with TRBD2. Germline V gene lookup returns CDR1 MNHNS and CDR2 SASEGT. The CDR3 is 15 amino acids. Losses at the gene ends were 2 bases for V and 6 bases for J; bases not matched to a gene: 8. For the CDR3, the DNA is TGTGCCAGCAGTGAAACGGCCGGGGGGACCGATACGCAGTATTTT. This translates into CASSETAGGTDTQYF.

The genes are TRBV6-5 and TRBJ1-5; D unclear. The CDR3 consists of 15 residues. Trimming took off 7 bases at V and 2 bases at J, with 15 bases between the two ends. Germline CDR1 and CDR2: MNHEY and SVGAGI. This CDR3 reads CASTLVPGGNQPQHF. CDR3 DNA: TGTGCCAGCACCCTGGTCCCCGGGGGCAATCAGCCCCAGCATTTT.

This rearrangement joins TRBV7-8 to TRBJ1-4, with unresolved D. Germline loops: CDR1 SGHVS, CDR2 FQNEAQ. The CDR3 is 15 amino acids. Trimming shortened V by 6 bases and J by 6 bases, and 17 bases separated the two germline ends. CDR3 loop: CASSPPGGLDEKLFF. DNA for the CDR3: TGTGCCAGCAGTCCCCCGGGAGGACTTGATGAAAAACTGTTTTTT.

This clone was seen a few times. J is TRBJ2-5 and V is TRBV30; 9 nucleotides align to TRBD2. The CDR3 sequence is 13 residues long. J lost 4 bases, V lost 5 bases, and 5 bases had no gene match. Germline CDR1 GTSNPN, CDR2 SVGIG (reference sequence). CDR3: CAWAGGVAETQYF. CDR3 nucleotide sequence: TGTGCCTGGGCGGGGGGGGTGGCAGAGACCCAGTACTTC.

The rearrangement uses TRBV7-2 and TRBJ2-3, with D perhaps matching TRBD1 (6 bases). There are 15 residues in the CDR3. The germline V gene has CDR1 SGHTA and CDR2 FQGNSA. The V end was cut by 3 bases, the J end by 1 base, with 11 bases between. This CDR3 is CASSLTRGGTDTQYF. In DNA, the CDR3 is TGTGCCAGCAGCTTGACCAGGGGAGGCACAGATACGCAGTATTTT.

V usage is TRBV5-1 and J usage is TRBJ2-1; 10 positions match TRBD2. Trimming at V came to 4 bases and at J to 5 bases, leaving 6 bases not matched to a gene. The CDR3 has 15 amino acids. The germline V gene has CDR1 SGHRS and CDR2 YFSETQ. CDR3 nucleotide sequence: TGCGCCAGCAGCAAATCCGGGACTAGCGACAATGAGCAGTTCTTC. Encoded protein: CASSKSGTSDNEQFF.

The chain employs TRBV7-8 and TRBJ1-5; unclear D gene. Germline CDR1 reads SGHVS; CDR2 reads FQNEAQ. The V gene lost 3 bases and the J gene lost 1 base, with 13 bases spanning the gap. There are 16 residues in the CDR3. The CDR3 DNA reads as TGTGCCAGCAGCTTGATTGGCGGGTTGAGCAATCAGCCCCAGCATTTT. Translated: CASSLIGGLSNQPQHF.

The chain has TRBV5-6 and TRBJ2-7, with 9 bases aligning to TRBD1. The CDR3 has 15 amino acids. Germline V gene sequence: CDR1 SGHDT, CDR2 YYEEEE. The trim removed 3 bases at V and 5 bases at J, leaving 9 bases unmatched. The CDR3 sequence: CASSYTGTGSHEQYF. For the CDR3, the DNA is TGTGCCAGCAGCTACACCGGGACAGGGTCCCACGAGCAGTACTTC.

With regard to this clone: The junction does not match germline at one end; this may be a read error. The chain joins TRBV19 to TRBJ2-3, with 8 bases fitting TRBD2. Germline CDR1 and CDR2: LNHDA and SQIVND (reference sequence). This CDR3 has 17 amino acids. Here the CDR3 DNA reads TGTGCCAGTAGTATAACACCGGTGAGCGGGGGCACTGATACGCAGTATTTT. Amino acid sequence: CASSITPVSGGTDTQYF. Combining the CDR3 with reference TRBV19 and TRBJ2-3 gives the whole variable domain DGGITQSPKYLFRKEGQNVTLSCEQNLNHDAMYWYRQDPGQGLRLIYYSQIVNDFQKGDIAEGYSVSREKKESFPLTVTSAQKNPTAFYLCASSITPVSGGTDTQYFGPGTRLTVL.

V and J are TRBV19 and TRBJ1-2; D unresolved. The ends were cut back, 6 bases at V and 4 bases at J, with 9 bases in the middle. The CDR3 spans 12 residues. CDR1 and CDR2 from the germline V gene are LNHDA and SQIVND (reference sequence). CDR3 sequence reads: CASRSGVYGYTF. In DNA form, the CDR3 reads TGTGCCAGTAGGTCCGGGGTCTATGGCTACACCTTC.

This chain joins TRBV30 and TRBJ2-3; possible D gene TRBD2, 5 bases. The germline V and J ends were trimmed by 4 bases and 4 bases, with 15 bases remaining between them. The CDR3 sequence is 14 residues long. CDR1 is GTSNPN and CDR2 is SVGIG in the germline V gene (reference sequence). CDR3 region: CAWIPNGNPDTQYF. For the CDR3, the DNA is TGTGCCTGGATACCCAACGGGAATCCAGATACGCAGTATTTT.

This clone was detected once. The chain couples TRBV3-1 (or the pseudogene TRBV3-2) to TRBJ2-1, with TRBD2 identical over 7 bases. The germline gives CDR1 LGHDT, CDR2 YNNKEL (reference sequence). With 4 bases clipped from V and 7 bases from J, the junction kept 10 bases outside the gene matches. This CDR3 is 15 amino acids long. CDR3 nucleotides: TGTGCCAGCAGCCCCCGGGAGCGGGGTCTAAATGAGCAGTTCTTC. It yields the protein CASSPRERGLNEQFF.

This clone was seen more than once but under ten times. CDR3 sequence (DNA): TGTGCCAGCAGCCCTCGGGGAGGGGAGGAGCAGTACTTC. It specifies CASSPRGGEEQYF. The rearrangement joins TRBV7-9 to TRBJ2-7, with TRBD2 identical over 7 bases. V dropped 5 bases and J dropped 7; count of bases not matched to a gene: 8. The length of the CDR3 is 13 residues. The germline CDR1 and CDR2 sequences are SEHNR and FQNEAQ (reference sequence).

The V and J genes are TRBV5-1 and TRBJ2-2; 11 nucleotides agree with TRBD2. The CDR3 runs 16 residues. The V and J ends lost 4 bases and 3 bases, in that order; junction bases with no gene match: 5. From germline, CDR1 is SGHRS and CDR2 YFSETQ. In nucleotides, the CDR3 is TGCGCCAGCAGCCCCTTGACTAGCGGGGACACCGGGGAGCTGTTTTTT. This translates into CASSPLTSGDTGELFF.